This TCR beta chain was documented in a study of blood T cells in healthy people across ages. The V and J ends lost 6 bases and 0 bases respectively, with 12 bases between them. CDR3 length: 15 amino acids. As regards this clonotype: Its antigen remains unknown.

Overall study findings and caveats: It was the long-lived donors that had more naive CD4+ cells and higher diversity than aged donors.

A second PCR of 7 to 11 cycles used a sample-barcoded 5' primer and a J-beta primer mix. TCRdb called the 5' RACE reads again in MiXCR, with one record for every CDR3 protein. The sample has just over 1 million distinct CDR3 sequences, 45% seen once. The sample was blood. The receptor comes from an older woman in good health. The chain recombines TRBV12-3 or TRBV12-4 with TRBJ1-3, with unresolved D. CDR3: CASRRGRSSGNTIYF. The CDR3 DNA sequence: TGTGCCAGCAGACGCGGTAGGAGCTCTGGAAACACCATATATTTT.